This T cell receptor (beta chain) emerged from a study of post-analysis software for immune sequencing data. Background on the study: Both relapsing-remitting and secondary progressive multiple sclerosis featured among the disease courses, as did progressive-relapsing multiple sclerosis.

V lost 3 bases to trimming and J lost 2 bases, with 11 bases between them. Germline V gives CDR1 SGHNT, CDR2 YENEEA. This CDR3 spans 15 amino acids. Whole-study findings and limits: There were about 5 TRBV segments more frequent in patients than controls, and TRBV5-6, TRBV5-1 and TRBV20-1 were among them. Normalized Chao1 diversity was significantly reduced in patients versus controls. By F measure, samples from a shared preparation batch strongly co-clustered.

There are a few counts of this clonotype. No antigen is known for it. Unique molecular identifiers featured in each of the TCR beta cDNA libraries. There were about 0.95 to 11 million T cells, and about 500,000 cDNA molecules came from them. Each CDR3 protein gets one entry after TCRdb re-called the PCR reads with MiXCR. This table holds some 690,000 distinct CDR3 sequences, 55% to 70% found once. Specimen: blood. V gene TRBV11-3 combines with J gene TRBJ2-1, with D perhaps matching TRBD1 or TRBD2 (5 bases each). The clonotype comes from a girl aged 2 to 10 with multiple sclerosis. Here the CDR3 reads CASSFEGFTYNEQFF. The CDR3, as DNA: TGTGCCAGCAGCTTTGAGGGGTTCACCTACAATGAGCAGTTCTTC. The whole variable domain, filled in from reference TRBV11-3 and TRBJ2-1, reads EAGVVQSPRYKIIEKKQPVAFWCNPISGHNTLYWYLQNLGQGPELLIRYENEEAVDDSQLPKDRFSAERLKGVDSTLKIQPAELGDSAVYLCASSFEGFTYNEQFFGPGTRLTVL.